Presented here are 4 T cell receptor beta chains from one specimen sequenced in a study of T cell repertoires in cytomegalovirus infection. A single record per CDR3 protein comes from TCRdb applying MiXCR to the reads. The table has 110,000 to 150,000 distinct CDR3 sequences, about 31% seen once; the top ten hold roughly half. These receptors have no known antigen. Sequenced material: CD8+ T cells from cultured PBMCs, taken from culture after CMV antigen stimulation. The receptors here all came from a human donor in good health (CMV status not recorded). Some clones in this sample may be carry-over from other donors' samples.

This clonotype was detected ten times or more. The V gene is TRBV28, the J gene TRBJ2-7, with unresolved D. The CDR3 consists of 14 residues. Germline lookup yields CDR1 MDHEN and CDR2 SYDVKM. The V end was cut by 5 bases, the J end by 0 bases, with 11 bases between. The CDR3 nucleotides read TGTGCCAGCAGTAAGGTCATAAACTCCTACGAGCAGTACTTC. It specifies CASSKVINSYEQYF.

This clonotype has a count of ten or more. The chain joins TRBV19 to TRBJ2-2, with D uncertain. This CDR3 is built from 14 residues. Germline CDR1 is LNHDA and CDR2 is SQIVND (reference sequence). V lost 5 bases to trimming and J lost 0 bases, with 7 bases between them. The CDR3, as DNA: TGTGCCAGTAGTGAGACATCGAACACCGGGGAGCTGTTTTTT. Its translation: CASSETSNTGELFF.

The chain uses TRBV6-1 and TRBJ2-1; 10 bases are shared with TRBD2. Germline CDR1 and CDR2: MNHNS and SASEGT. CDR3 size: 16 residues. V dropped 2 bases and J dropped 7; count of bases not matched to a gene: 8. The CDR3: CASSEPAGGFGNEQFF. The CDR3 DNA reads as TGTGCCAGCAGTGAACCAGCGGGGGGGTTTGGGAATGAGCAGTTCTTC.

This chain uses TRBV5-5 with TRBJ1-2; D remains unclear. The length of the CDR3 is 15 residues. The V end was cut by 7 bases, the J end by 1 base, with 17 bases between. CDR1 and CDR2 from the germline V gene are SGHKS and YYEKEE (reference sequence). The CDR3 region has the DNA TGTGCCAGCTGGCAAACCACCCAGAATAACTATGGCTACACCTTC. This translates into CASWQTTQNNYGYTF.